This T cell receptor (beta chain) was sequenced for a study of T cell repertoires in cytomegalovirus infection (dated by TCRdb to between 2018 and 2020). Turning to the overall study: Alongside well-studied HLA-B-restricted epitopes, the peptide stimulations were aimed at recently identified HLA-C-restricted CMV epitopes, whose presentation resists viral immunomodulation. Donor HLA type was relevant to the analysis, as public TCR beta signatures indicated carriage of CMV infection together with the matching HLA type. The investigation overall reported the following: The ex vivo response was dominated by HLA-C-restricted CMV-specific TCR beta clonotypes, which also provided the single most frequent clonotype in two of eight donors. In both this cohort and an independent roughly 400-donor cohort, the cumulative frequency of public TCR beta family members distinguished carriers of CMV infection plus the relevant HLA type.

Sample treatment or condition, as interpreted from the label and publication: in vitro stimulation with specific CMV peptide epitopes to enrich CMV-specific T cells. Instrument on record: Illumina HiSeq 1500. TCRdb reworked the public reads: Q25 trimming with fastp, MiXCR clone assembly, productive beta chains retained. Rows matching on CDR3 protein sequence are summarized as one entry with the most common DNA and genes. The sample contains hundreds of thousands of distinct CDR3 sequences, roughly a third of them found a single time. 13% of the sample is taken by the ten largest. To note about this clonotype: Its antigen remains undetermined. One base away there is no much larger clone; base qualities are not given.

At the junction V is shortened by 5 bases and J by 1 base, with 14 bases in between. The germline V gene (reference sequence) gives CDR1 as MNHEY and CDR2 as SMNVEV. Including cysteine and phenylalanine, the CDR3 has 15 amino acids. This entry keeps only the CDR3 DNA: 45 bases, framed from base 1. The V and J genes are TRBV27 and TRBJ1-1, and TRBD1 may be the D gene, going by 6 matching bases. The clonotype was recovered from a human donor in good health (CMV status not recorded). Some clones in this sample may be carry-over from other donors' samples. The input for sequencing was cultured CD8+ T cells from PBMCs, taken from culture after CMV antigen stimulation. The base sequence is TGTGCCAGCAGTGCACAGGGTAAGGGGAACACTGAAGCTTTCTTT. Protein translation: CASSAQGKGNTEAFF.